The T cell receptor beta chain described here comes from a study of shared clonotypes between healthy human individuals. All donors were healthy HIV-negative adults lacking recent acute infections or vaccinations. J lost 2 bases, V lost 3 bases, and 2 bases had no gene match. CDR1 and CDR2 from the germline V gene are SGHTA and FQGNSA. The CDR3 is made up of 14 amino acids. Several immunoSEQ plates received, in even portions, the genomic DNA of each subset. In the authors' methods: ImmunoSEQ sequences covered only the junction and lacked quality scores; filtering therefore differed. Using immunoSEQ multiplex PCR, the repertoire was profiled, and TCRdb retains in-frame clones only, with some absent. Clonal size and the V and J genes are those of that table, whereas D and trimming came from the DNA. The table includes about 2.4 million clones, around 90% detected once.

The chain recombines TRBV7-2 with TRBJ2-7; TRBD1 aligns across 9 bases. The sequencing sample was made of naive CD4+ T cells sorted from blood. The subset here: CD45RA+ positively selected. The sequence was collected from a man aged 18 to 35 in good health. In DNA, the CDR3 is TGTGCCAGCAGCTTCCGGACAGGGGCCTACGAGCAGTACTTC. This translates into CASSFRTGAYEQYF.